This TCR beta chain came from a study of tumor and adjacent non-tumor tissue in lung cancer. Points from the study as a whole: Patients with more diverse tumor TCRs had worse survival.

RNA was extracted from bulk tissue without any cell sorting. The sample holds a few counts of this clonotype. No antigen is known for it. Three rounds of nested PCR, following a modified ARM-PCR protocol, produced the TCRbeta library. TCRdb processed the multiplex PCR reads anew with MiXCR; each CDR3 protein has one entry. The table lists over 110,000 distinct CDR3 sequences, approximately 70% of them singletons. Germline lookup yields CDR1 SGHRS and CDR2 YFSETQ. There are 13 residues in the CDR3. Trimming took 3 bases from V and 4 from J; bases not matched to a gene: 3. V gene TRBV5-1 combines with J gene TRBJ2-5; TRBD1 aligns across 7 bases. The origin of this receptor is a man aged 55 to 69 with small cell lung cancer. The specimen sequenced was lung tumor tissue. CDR3: CASSSTGRETQYF. The CDR3 DNA sequence: TGCGCCAGCAGCTCGACAGGGAGAGAGACCCAGTACTTC.